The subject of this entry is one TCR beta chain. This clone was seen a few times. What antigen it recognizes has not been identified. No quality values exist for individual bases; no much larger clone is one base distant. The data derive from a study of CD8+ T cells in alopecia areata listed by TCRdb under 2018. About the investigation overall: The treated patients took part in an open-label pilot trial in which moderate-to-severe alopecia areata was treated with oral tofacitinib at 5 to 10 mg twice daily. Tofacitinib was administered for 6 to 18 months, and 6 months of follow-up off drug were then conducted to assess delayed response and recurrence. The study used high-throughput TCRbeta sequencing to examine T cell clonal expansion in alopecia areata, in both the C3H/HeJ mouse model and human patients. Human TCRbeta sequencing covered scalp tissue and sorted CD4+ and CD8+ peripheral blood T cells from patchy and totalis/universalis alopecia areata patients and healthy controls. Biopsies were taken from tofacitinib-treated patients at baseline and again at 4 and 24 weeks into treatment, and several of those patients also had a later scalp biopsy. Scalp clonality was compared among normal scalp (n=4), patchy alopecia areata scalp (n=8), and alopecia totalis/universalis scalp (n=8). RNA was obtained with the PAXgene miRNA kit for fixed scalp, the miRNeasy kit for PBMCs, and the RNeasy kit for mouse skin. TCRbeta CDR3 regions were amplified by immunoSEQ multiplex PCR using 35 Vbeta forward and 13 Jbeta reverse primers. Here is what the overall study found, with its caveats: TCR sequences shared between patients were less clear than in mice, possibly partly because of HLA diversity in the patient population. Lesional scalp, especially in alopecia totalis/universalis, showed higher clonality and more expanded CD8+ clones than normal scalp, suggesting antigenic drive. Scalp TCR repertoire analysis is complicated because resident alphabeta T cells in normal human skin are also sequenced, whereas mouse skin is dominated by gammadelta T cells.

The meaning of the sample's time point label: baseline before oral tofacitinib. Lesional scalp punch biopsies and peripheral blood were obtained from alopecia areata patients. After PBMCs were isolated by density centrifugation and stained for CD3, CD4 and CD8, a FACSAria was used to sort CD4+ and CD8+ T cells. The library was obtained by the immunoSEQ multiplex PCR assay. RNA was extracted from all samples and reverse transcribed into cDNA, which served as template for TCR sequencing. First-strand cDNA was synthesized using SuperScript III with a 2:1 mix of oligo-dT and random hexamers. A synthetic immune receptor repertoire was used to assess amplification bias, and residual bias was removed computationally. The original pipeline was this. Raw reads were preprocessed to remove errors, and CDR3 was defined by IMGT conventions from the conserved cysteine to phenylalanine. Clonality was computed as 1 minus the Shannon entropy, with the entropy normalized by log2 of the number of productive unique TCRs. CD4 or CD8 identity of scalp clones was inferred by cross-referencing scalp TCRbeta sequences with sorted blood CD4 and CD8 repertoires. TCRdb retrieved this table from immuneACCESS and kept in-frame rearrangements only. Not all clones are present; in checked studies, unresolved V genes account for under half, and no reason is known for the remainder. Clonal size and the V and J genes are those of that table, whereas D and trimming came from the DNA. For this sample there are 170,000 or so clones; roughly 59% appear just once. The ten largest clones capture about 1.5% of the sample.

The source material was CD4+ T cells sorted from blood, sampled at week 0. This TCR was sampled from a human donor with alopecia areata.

This receptor carries the CDR3 CASSPKLRGEQFF. The nucleotide sequence is given as TGTGCCAGCAGCCCCAAGCTGAGGGGAGAGCAGTTCTTC. The rearranged segments are TRBV7-7 and TRBJ2-1; the D gene is perhaps TRBD1 or TRBD2, as each covers 5 bases. Via the germline V gene (reference sequence), CDR1 is SSHAT and CDR2 FNYEAQ. Cut back by 5 bases and 10 bases, the V and J ends lie 15 bases apart. CDR3 length: 13 amino acids, cysteine to phenylalanine. The CDR3 DNA has 39 bases and is translated from base 1.